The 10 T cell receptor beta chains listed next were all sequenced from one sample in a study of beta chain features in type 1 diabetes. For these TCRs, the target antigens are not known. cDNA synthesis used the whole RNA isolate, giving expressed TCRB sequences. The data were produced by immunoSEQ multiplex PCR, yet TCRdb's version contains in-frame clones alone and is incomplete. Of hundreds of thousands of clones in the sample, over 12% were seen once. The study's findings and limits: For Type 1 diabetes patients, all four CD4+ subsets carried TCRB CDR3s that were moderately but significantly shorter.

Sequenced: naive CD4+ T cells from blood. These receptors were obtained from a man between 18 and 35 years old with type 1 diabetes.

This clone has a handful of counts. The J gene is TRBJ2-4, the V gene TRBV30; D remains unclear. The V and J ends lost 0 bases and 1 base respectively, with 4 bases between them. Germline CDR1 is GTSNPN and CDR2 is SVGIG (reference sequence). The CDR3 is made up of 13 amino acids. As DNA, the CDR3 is TGTGCCTGGAGTGTAGCGGCCAAAAACATTCAGTACTTC. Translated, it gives CAWSVAAKNIQYF.

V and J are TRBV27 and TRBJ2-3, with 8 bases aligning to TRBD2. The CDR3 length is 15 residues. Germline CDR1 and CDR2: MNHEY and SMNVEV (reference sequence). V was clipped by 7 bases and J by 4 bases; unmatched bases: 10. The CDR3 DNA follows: TGTGCCAGCAAATTAGCGGGAAAGACGCCAGATACGCAGTATTTT. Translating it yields CASKLAGKTPDTQYF.

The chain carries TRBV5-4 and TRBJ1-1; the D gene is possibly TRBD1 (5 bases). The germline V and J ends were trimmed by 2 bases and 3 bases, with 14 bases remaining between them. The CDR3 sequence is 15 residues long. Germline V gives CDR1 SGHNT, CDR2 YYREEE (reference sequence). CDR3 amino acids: CASSFPGTQDTEAFF. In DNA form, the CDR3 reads TGTGCCAGCAGCTTCCCCGGGACTCAGGACACTGAAGCTTTCTTT.

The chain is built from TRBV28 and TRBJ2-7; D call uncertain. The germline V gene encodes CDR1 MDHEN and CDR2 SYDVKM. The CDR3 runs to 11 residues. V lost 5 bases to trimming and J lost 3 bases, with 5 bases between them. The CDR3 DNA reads TGTGCCAGCAGTACCAACTACGAGCAGTACTTC. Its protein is CASSTNYEQYF.

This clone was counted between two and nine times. CDR3 bases: TGTGCCAGCAGAACGGGCCCCATGAACACTGAAGCTTTCTTT. This gives the protein CASRTGPMNTEAFF. The chain is built from TRBV6-5 and TRBJ1-1; D is ambiguous. Germline CDR1 and CDR2: MNHEY and SVGAGI. CDR3 length: 14 amino acids. Trimming took 6 bases from V and 0 from J, leaving 11 bases between them.

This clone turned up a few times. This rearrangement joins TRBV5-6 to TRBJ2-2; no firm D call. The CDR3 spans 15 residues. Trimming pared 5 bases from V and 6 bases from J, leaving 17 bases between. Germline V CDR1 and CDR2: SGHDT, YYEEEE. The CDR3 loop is CASRHIDPGAGELFF. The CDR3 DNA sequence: TGTGCCAGCAGACATATAGACCCCGGCGCCGGGGAGCTGTTTTTT.

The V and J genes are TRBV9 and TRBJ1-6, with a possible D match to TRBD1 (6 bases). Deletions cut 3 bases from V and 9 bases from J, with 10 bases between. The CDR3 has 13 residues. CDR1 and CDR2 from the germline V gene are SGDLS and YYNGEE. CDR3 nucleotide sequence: TGTGCCAGCAGCGCAGGGGTTCGTTCACCCCTCCACTTT. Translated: CASSAGVRSPLHF.

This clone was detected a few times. CDR3 in DNA: TGTGCCTGGAGTGTAGGGGCGGGGAATGGGCCCCAGCATTTT. This encodes CAWSVGAGNGPQHF. This sequence joins TRBV30 and TRBJ1-5, with a weak D call TRBD1 (5 bases). The ends were cut back, 0 bases at V and 9 bases at J, with 15 bases in the middle. The CDR3 is 14 residues long. CDR1 is GTSNPN and CDR2 is SVGIG in the germline V gene (reference sequence). Using reference TRBV30 and TRBJ1-5 for the parts outside the CDR3, the full variable domain is SQTIHQWPATLVQPVGSPLSLECTVEGTSNPNLYWYRQAAGRGLQLLFYSVGIGQISSEVPQNLSASRPQDRQFILSSKKLLLSDSGFYLCAWSVGAGNGPQHFGDGTRLSIL.

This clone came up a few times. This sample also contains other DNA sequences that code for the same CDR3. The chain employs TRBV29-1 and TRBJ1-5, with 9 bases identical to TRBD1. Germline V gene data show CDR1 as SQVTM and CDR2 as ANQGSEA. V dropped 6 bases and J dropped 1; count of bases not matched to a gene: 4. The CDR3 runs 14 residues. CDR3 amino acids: CSVRGQGSNQPQHF. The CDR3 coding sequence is TGCAGCGTCAGAGGACAGGGGAGCAATCAGCCCCAGCATTTT.

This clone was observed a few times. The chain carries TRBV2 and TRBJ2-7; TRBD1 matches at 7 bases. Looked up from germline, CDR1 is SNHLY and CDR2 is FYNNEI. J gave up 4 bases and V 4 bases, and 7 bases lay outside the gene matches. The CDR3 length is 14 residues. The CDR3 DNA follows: TGTGCCAGCAGTGTCCAGACAGGGATGTACGAGCAGTACTTC. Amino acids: CASSVQTGMYEQYF.